The 18 T cell receptor beta chains listed next were all sequenced from one sample in a study of spatial heterogeneity in lung cancer. TCRdb fed the 5' RACE reads into MiXCR, producing one record per CDR3 protein. The sample has roughly 100,000 distinct CDR3 sequences, roughly 10% seen once. Documented time point: sample taken at primary tumor resection. Whole RNA was taken from tumor, nontumor lung or frozen PBMC; it was then sequenced unsorted. Here the sequenced sample was PBMCs, taken at surgery. These receptors all stem from a male donor with early-stage non-small cell lung cancer.

The chain employs TRBV7-9 and TRBJ2-7; 11 nucleotides agree with TRBD2. The ends lost 6 bases at V and 6 bases at J; junction bases unmatched: 7. Germline V gives CDR1 SEHNR, CDR2 FQNEAQ (reference sequence). The CDR3 spans 14 residues. DNA of the CDR3: TGTGCCAGCAGACAGACTAGCGGGGTGGTCGAGCAGTACTTC. Translation gives CASRQTSGVVEQYF.

This clonotype has ten or more counts. V usage is TRBV10-3 and J usage is TRBJ2-5; D possibly corresponds to TRBD2 (6 bases). CDR3 size: 15 residues. Germline V CDR1 and CDR2: ENHRY, SYGVKD. V shed 10 bases and J shed 1 base, with 19 bases lying between them. The CDR3: CATNRQLASQETQYF. The CDR3, as DNA: TGTGCCACCAATAGACAACTAGCCTCCCAAGAGACCCAGTACTTC.

This clonotype has more than one count but fewer than ten. The chain has TRBV6-6 and TRBJ2-7; D is unclear. The CDR3 extends over 15 amino acids. The germline CDR1 and CDR2 sequences are MNHNY and SVGAGI (reference sequence). Deletions cut 0 bases from V and 3 bases from J, with 12 bases between. CDR3 in DNA: TGTGCCAGCAGTTACTCGCTTGCCAGTAACTACGAGCAGTACTTC. Its protein product is CASSYSLASNYEQYF.

The chain couples TRBV20-1 to TRBJ2-7; D not resolved. Germline assignment: CDR1 DFQATT and CDR2 SNEGSKA (reference sequence). Trimming shortened V by 3 bases and J by 5 bases, and 11 bases separated the two germline ends. This CDR3 has 12 residues. CDR3 loop: CSARSVPDEQYF. CDR3 nucleotides: TGCAGTGCTAGGTCCGTGCCCGACGAGCAGTACTTC.

This clonotype was detected a few times. The rearrangement joins TRBV9 to TRBJ2-2; D may be TRBD2 (6 bases). CDR3 length equals 16 residues. Germline lookup yields CDR1 SGDLS and CDR2 YYNGEE. Trimming stripped 0 bases from V and 4 bases from J, with 13 bases between. The CDR3 DNA sequence: TGTGCCAGCAGCGTAGTGAGCGGGCGTGTCACCGGGGAGCTGTTTTTT. It translates to CASSVVSGRVTGELFF. Supplemented by reference TRBV9 and TRBJ2-2, the full variable domain reads DSGVTQTPKHLITATGQRVTLRCSPRSGDLSVYWYQQSLDQGLQFLIQYYNGEERAKGNILERFSAQQFPDLHSELNLSSLELGDSALYFCASSVVSGRVTGELFFGEGSRLTVL.

A few counts support this clonotype. The chain links TRBV7-8 to TRBJ2-2; 11 bases match TRBD2. V lost 5 bases, J lost 5 bases, and 4 bases stayed unmatched. The germline gives CDR1 SGHVS, CDR2 FQNEAQ. This CDR3 has 15 amino acids. Written as DNA, the CDR3 is TGTGCCAGCAGCACCCTAGCGGGGGGAACCGGGGAGCTGTTTTTT. As protein: CASSTLAGGTGELFF.

This clonotype occurred a few times. V and J are TRBV4-2 and TRBJ2-1; no clear D gene. CDR3 length: 16 amino acids. CDR1 is LGHNA, CDR2 YNFKEQ, per germline. Trimming took off 0 bases at V and 6 bases at J, with 15 bases between the two ends. CDR3: CASSQDLSKSGNEQFF. In DNA form, the CDR3 reads TGTGCCAGCAGCCAAGATCTTAGCAAATCAGGCAATGAGCAGTTCTTC.

This clonotype was detected many times. The chain couples TRBV5-1 to TRBJ2-2; D is uncertain. This CDR3 comprises 14 residues. V shed 4 bases and J shed 6 bases, with 13 bases lying between them. Germline assignment: CDR1 SGHRS and CDR2 YFSETQ. CDR3: CASSPDNHAGELFF. The DNA for the CDR3 is TGCGCCAGCAGCCCCGACAACCATGCCGGGGAGCTGTTTTTT.

This clonotype has ten or more counts. The J gene is TRBJ1-1, the V gene TRBV5-4; a possible D gene is TRBD1 (5 bases). V lost 2 bases and J 1 base, leaving 9 bases between the germline ends. Germline V CDR1 and CDR2: SGHNT, YYREEE (reference sequence). CDR3 length equals 14 residues. The DNA of the CDR3 is TGTGCCAGCAGCTTACAGGTCGGGAACACTGAAGCTTTCTTT. Its protein is CASSLQVGNTEAFF.

Relative to its sample, this clonotype is medium-sized. The gene calls are TRBV29-1 and TRBJ2-1; D is perhaps TRBD1 (6 bases). Germline loops: CDR1 SQVTM, CDR2 ANQGSEA. The CDR3 has 13 residues. V gave up 4 bases and J gave up 6 bases, with 13 bases separating them. The chain's CDR3 is CSVVKQQGNEQFF. The CDR3 DNA reads as TGCAGCGTTGTTAAGCAACAGGGCAATGAGCAGTTCTTC.

This clonotype was counted only a few times. V usage is TRBV7-9 and J usage is TRBJ1-5, with unresolved D. V was clipped by 5 bases and J by 7 bases, with 9 bases between them. CDR3 size: 12 residues. The V gene's germline CDR1 is SEHNR and CDR2 FQNEAQ (reference sequence). The CDR3 nucleotides are TGTGCCAGCAGCGAGTCGGTACAGCCCCAGCATTTT. Translating gives CASSESVQPQHF. The whole variable domain, filled in from reference TRBV7-9 and TRBJ1-5, reads DTGVSQNPRHKITKRGQNVTFRCDPISEHNRLYWYRQTLGQGPEFLTYFQNEAQLEKSRLLSDRFSAERPKGSFSTLEIQRTEQGDSAMYLCASSESVQPQHFGDGTRLSIL.

This clonotype came up many times. This sequence joins TRBV29-1 and TRBJ2-3; D gene uncertain. Trimming stripped 2 bases from V and 6 bases from J, with 6 bases between. Germline CDR1 and CDR2: SQVTM and ANQGSEA. This CDR3 spans 11 amino acids. Here the CDR3 reads CSVEYRDTQYF. In nucleotides, the CDR3 is TGCAGCGTTGAATACCGGGATACGCAGTATTTT.

This clonotype was counted a few times. V is TRBV28 and J is TRBJ2-1, with unresolved D. This CDR3 is 14 amino acids long. The V end lost 3 bases, the J end lost 3 bases, and 9 bases lay between the germline ends. Per the germline V gene, CDR1 is MDHEN and CDR2 is SYDVKM. The CDR3 reads CASSLWQVYNEQFF. The DNA for the CDR3 is TGTGCCAGCAGTTTGTGGCAGGTCTACAATGAGCAGTTCTTC.

The chain links TRBV29-1 to TRBJ1-4; TRBD1 aligns across 10 bases. The ends lost 7 bases at V and 7 bases at J; junction bases unmatched: 6. The germline V gene encodes CDR1 SQVTM and CDR2 ANQGSEA. The CDR3 runs to 13 residues. The CDR3 sequence: CSARTGGGEKLFF. CDR3 nucleotide sequence: TGCAGCGCACGGACAGGGGGGGGTGAAAAACTGTTTTTT. The full variable domain, rest sourced from reference TRBV29-1 and TRBJ1-4, is SAVISQKPSRDICQRGTSLTIQCQVDSQVTMMFWYRQQPGQSLTLIATANQGSEATYESGFVIDKFPISRPNLTFSTLTVSNMSPEDSSIYLCSARTGGGEKLFFGSGTQLSVL.

The chain has TRBV7-7 and TRBJ2-5; 8 nucleotides align to TRBD2. The CDR3 extends over 13 amino acids. Germline V gives CDR1 SSHAT, CDR2 FNYEAQ (reference sequence). V shed 3 bases and J 6 bases; nucleotides not matched to a gene: 3. The CDR3 sequence: CASSFERGKTQYF. The CDR3 nucleotides read TGTGCCAGCAGCTTCGAGCGGGGGAAGACCCAGTACTTC.

The CDR3 DNA follows: TGTGCCAGCAGCGTGGACAACCCGAACACTGAAGCTTTCTTT. This sequence encodes CASSVDNPNTEAFF. The chain carries TRBV9 and TRBJ1-1; TRBD1 is a possible D gene (5 bases). CDR3 length: 14 amino acids. In germline, CDR1 is SGDLS, CDR2 YYNGEE. The V gene lost 2 bases and the J gene lost 1 base, with 9 bases spanning the gap.

The genes are TRBV7-2 and TRBJ1-4; 10 bases match TRBD1. Unmatched junction bases numbered 3, after V lost 3 bases and J lost 8 bases. From germline, CDR1 is SGHTA and CDR2 FQGNSA. The CDR3 loop spans 14 amino acids. For the CDR3, the DNA is TGTGCCAGCAGCTTGGGACAGGGGAGCGAAAAACTGTTTTTT. This gives the protein CASSLGQGSEKLFF. Combining the CDR3 with reference TRBV7-2 and TRBJ1-4 gives the whole variable domain GAGVSQSPSNKVTEKGKDVELRCDPISGHTALYWYRQSLGQGLEFLIYFQGNSAPDKSGLPSDRFSAERTGGSVSTLTIQRTQQEDSAVYLCASSLGQGSEKLFFGSGTQLSVL.

This clonotype showed up many times. J is TRBJ1-5 and V is TRBV7-3; D is perhaps TRBD1 (6 bases). The CDR3 runs to 14 residues. The germline V gene has CDR1 SGHTA and CDR2 FQGTGA. The ends were cut back, 7 bases at V and 6 bases at J, with 16 bases in the middle. The CDR3 DNA reads TGTGCCAGCAACCACGGGGGGCGACCTCAGCCCCAGCATTTT. Amino acids: CASNHGGRPQPQHF.